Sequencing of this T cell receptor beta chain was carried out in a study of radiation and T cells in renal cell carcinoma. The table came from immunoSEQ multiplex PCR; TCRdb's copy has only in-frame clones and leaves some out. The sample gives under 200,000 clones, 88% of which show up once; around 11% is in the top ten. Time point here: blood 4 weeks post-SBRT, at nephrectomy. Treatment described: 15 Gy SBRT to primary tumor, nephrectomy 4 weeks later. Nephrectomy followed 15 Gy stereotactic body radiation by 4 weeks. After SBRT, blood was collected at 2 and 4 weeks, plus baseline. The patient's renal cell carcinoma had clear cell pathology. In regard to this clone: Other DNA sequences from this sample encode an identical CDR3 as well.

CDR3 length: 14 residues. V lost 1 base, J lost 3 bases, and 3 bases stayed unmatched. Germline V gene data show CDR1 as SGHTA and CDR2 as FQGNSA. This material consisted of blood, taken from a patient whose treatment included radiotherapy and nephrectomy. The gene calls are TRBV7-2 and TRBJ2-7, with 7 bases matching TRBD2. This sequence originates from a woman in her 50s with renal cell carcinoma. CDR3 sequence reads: CASSLGGGFYEQYF. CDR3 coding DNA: TGTGCCAGCAGCTTAGGGGGGGGTTTCTACGAGCAGTACTTC.